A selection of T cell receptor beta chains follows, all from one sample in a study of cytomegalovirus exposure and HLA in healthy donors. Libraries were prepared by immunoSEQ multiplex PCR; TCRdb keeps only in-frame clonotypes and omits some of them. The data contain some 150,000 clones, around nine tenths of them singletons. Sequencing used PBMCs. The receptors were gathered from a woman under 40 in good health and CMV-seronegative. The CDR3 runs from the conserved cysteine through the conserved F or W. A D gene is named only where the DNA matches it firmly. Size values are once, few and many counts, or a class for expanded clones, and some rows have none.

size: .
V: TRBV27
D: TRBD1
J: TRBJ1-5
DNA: TGTGCCAGCAGTTCCGCAGGGACAGGGTTATCCCAGCATTTT
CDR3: CASSSAGTGLSQHF

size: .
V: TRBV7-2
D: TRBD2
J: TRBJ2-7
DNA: TGTGCCAGCAGCTTAGATAGCGGGGGGTCCGCGGGCTACGAGCAGTACTTC
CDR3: CASSLDSGGSAGYEQYF

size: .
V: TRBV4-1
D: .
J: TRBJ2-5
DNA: TGCGCCAGCAGCCACGACACTGAGACCCAGTACTTC
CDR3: CASSHDTETQYF

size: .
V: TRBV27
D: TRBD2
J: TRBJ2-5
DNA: TGTGCCAGCAGTTTTTCGCGGGGGAACCAAGAGACCCAGTACTTC
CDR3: CASSFSRGNQETQYF

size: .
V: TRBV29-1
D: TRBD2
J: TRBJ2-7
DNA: TGCAGCGCGGTAGCGGGGCCTATAACCTACGAGCAGTACTTC
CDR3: CSAVAGPITYEQYF

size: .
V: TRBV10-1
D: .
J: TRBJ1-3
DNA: TGCGCCAGCAGTGAGGGGAGCTCTGGAAACACCATATATTTT
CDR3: CASSEGSSGNTIYF

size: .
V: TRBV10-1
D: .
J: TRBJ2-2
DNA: TGCGCCAGCAGACCCACGGTGAACACCGGGGAGCTGTTTTTT
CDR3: CASRPTVNTGELFF

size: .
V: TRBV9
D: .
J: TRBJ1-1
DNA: TGTGCCAGCAGCGCTCAGGGATTCGATACGAACACTGAAGCTTTCTTT
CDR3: CASSAQGFDTNTEAFF

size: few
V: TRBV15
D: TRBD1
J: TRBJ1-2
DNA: TGTGCCACCAGCAGAGCGGGACAGGGCGGTGGCTACACCTTC
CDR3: CATSRAGQGGGYTF

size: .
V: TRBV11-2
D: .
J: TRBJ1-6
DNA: TGTGCCAGCAGCTTACATTCCGTCGGGGGTGGGTCCTATAATTCACCCCTCCACTTT
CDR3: CASSLHSVGGGSYNSPLHF

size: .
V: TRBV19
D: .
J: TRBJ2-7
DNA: TGTGCCAGTAGTCCTCTTCCAGGGGAGCAGTACTTC
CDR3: CASSPLPGEQYF

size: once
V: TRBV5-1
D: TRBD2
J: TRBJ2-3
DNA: TGCGCCAGCAGCGAACTAGCGGGAGGAACAGATACGCAGTATTTT
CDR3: CASSELAGGTDTQYF

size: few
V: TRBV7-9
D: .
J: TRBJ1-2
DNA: TGTGCCAGCAGCCTCAGGGGATTCCTCTATGGCTACACCTTC
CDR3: CASSLRGFLYGYTF

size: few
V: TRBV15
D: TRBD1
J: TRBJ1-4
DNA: TGTGCCACCAGCAGCGACAGGGGTAATGAAAAACTGTTTTTT
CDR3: CATSSDRGNEKLFF

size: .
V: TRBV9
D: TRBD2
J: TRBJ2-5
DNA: TGTGCCAGCAGCGGGGGGACTAGCGGGGGGCCCCAAGAGACCCAGTACTTC
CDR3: CASSGGTSGGPQETQYF

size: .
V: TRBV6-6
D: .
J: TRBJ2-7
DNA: TGTGCCAGCAGTTACTTCAGCGCCTCCTACGAGCAGTACTTC
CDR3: CASSYFSASYEQYF

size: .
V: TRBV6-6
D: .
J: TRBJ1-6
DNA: TGTGCCAGCAGTTTCTCTCCCGGGACAAAGAATTCACCCCTCCACTTT
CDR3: CASSFSPGTKNSPLHF

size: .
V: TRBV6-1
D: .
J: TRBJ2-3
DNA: TGTGCCAGCAGTGAAGTAGTCGCGGGTGCAGATACGCAGTATTTT
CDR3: CASSEVVAGADTQYF

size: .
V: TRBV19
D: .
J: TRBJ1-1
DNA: TGTGCCAGTAGCGACAGGTGGAGCACTGAAGCTTTCTTT
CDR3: CASSDRWSTEAFF

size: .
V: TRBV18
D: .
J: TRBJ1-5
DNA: TGTGCCAGCTCGACTACGGGGGGGACGGGCAATCAGCCCCAGCATTTT
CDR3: CASSTTGGTGNQPQHF

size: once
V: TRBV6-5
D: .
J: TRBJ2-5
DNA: TGTGCCAGCAACGGGGACCAAGAGACCCAGTACTTC
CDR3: CASNGDQETQYF

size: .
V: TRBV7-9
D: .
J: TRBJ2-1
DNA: TGTGCCAGCAGCCCCACAGGGTCCCTAGGGAATGAGCAGTTCTTC
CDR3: CASSPTGSLGNEQFF

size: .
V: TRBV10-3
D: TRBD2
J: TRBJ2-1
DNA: TGTGCCATCAGTGCTGGGGGGGGTTGGAATGAGCAGTTCTTC
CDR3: CAISAGGGWNEQFF

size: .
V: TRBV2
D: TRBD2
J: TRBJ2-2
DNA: TGTGCCAGCAGTGACTTAGCGGGGAACACCGGGGAGCTGTTTTTT
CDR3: CASSDLAGNTGELFF

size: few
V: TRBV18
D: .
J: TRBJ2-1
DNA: TGTGCCAGCTCTGAAACCGACAGAAACAATGAGCAGTTCTTC
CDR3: CASSETDRNNEQFF

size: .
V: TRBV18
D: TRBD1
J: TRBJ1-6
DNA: TGTGCCAGCTCACAACCGGGACAGACCTATAATTCACCCCTCCACTTT
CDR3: CASSQPGQTYNSPLHF

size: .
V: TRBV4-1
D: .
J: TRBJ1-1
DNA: TGCGCCAGCAGCCCGGGGGTCACTGAAGCTTTCTTT
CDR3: CASSPGVTEAFF

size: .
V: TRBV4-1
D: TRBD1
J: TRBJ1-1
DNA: TGCGCCAGCAGCCACCTTCCCGGGACAGGGCAGGGGAACACTGAAGCTTTCTTT
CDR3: CASSHLPGTGQGNTEAFF

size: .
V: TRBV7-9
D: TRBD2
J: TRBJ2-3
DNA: TGTGCCAGCAGCGCCCTGTGGCGGGGGGGCACAGATACGCAGTATTTT
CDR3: CASSALWRGGTDTQYF

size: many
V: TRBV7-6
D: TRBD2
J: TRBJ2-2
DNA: TGTGCCAGCAGCTTAGTAGCGGGGGGGCTCGGCACCGGGGAGCTGTTTTTT
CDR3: CASSLVAGGLGTGELFF

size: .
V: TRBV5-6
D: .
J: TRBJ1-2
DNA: TGTGCCAGCAGCCAAAAAAAACAGGGAAACTATGGCTACACCTTC
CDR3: CASSQKKQGNYGYTF

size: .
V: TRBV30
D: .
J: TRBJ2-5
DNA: TGTGCCTGGAGTTGGGCGGGGGCGTTTCAAGAGACCCAGTACTTC
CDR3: CAWSWAGAFQETQYF

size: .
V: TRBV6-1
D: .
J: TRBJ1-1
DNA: TGTGCCAGCAGTGCCAGGGGGAACACTGAAGCTTTCTTT
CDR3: CASSARGNTEAFF

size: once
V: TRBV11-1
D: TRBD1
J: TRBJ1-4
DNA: TGTGCCAGCAGCCCTAACAGGGGGCCCCGATTT
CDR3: CASSPNRGPRF

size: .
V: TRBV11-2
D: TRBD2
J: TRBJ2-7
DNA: TGTGCCAGCAGCTTAGGAGTTGTAGCGGGGGGCCCCTACGAGCAGTACTTC
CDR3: CASSLGVVAGGPYEQYF

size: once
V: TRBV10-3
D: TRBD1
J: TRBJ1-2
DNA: TGTGCCATCAGTGCACAGGGGAACTATGGCTACACCTTC
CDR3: CAISAQGNYGYTF

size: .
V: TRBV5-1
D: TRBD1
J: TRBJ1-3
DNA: TGCGCCAGCCGACGGACAGGGGGAACCCCTGGAAACACCATATATTTT
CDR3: CASRRTGGTPGNTIYF

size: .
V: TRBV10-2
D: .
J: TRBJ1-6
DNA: TGCGCCAGCAGTCCTACCGTAAGGAGCTCCTATAATTCACCCCTCCACTTT
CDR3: CASSPTVRSSYNSPLHF

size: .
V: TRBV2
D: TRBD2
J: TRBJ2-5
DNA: TGTGCCAGCAGTGAAGAAGCGGGGCCCACCGAGACCCAGTACTTC
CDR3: CASSEEAGPTETQYF

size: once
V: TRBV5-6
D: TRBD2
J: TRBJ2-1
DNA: TGTGCCAGCAGCTTGGGTGTTTGGATGCTAGCGGGGGGGGATGAGCAGTTCTTC
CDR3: CASSLGVWMLAGGDEQFF

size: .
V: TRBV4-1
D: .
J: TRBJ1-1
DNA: TGCGCCAGCAGCCAACCCTGGGTTAGAGGGGGTGAAGCTTTCTTT
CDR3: CASSQPWVRGGEAFF

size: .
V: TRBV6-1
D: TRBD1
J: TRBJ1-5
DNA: TGTGCCAGCAGTGAAGCCCCGGGGACAGGGGATCTGAGCAATCAGCCCCAGCATTTT
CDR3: CASSEAPGTGDLSNQPQHF

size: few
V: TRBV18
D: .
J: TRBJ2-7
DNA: TGTGCCAGCTCACAAAATAACAGGGACACGGGGCAGTACTTC
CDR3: CASSQNNRDTGQYF

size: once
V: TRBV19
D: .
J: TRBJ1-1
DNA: TGTGCCAGTAGTTTCGGGTCAGAGAGTGGTGAAGCTTTCTTT
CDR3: CASSFGSESGEAFF

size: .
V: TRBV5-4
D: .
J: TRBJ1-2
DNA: TGTGCCAGCAGCCGCCGACAGGCGTCTAACTATGGCTACACCTTC
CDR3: CASSRRQASNYGYTF

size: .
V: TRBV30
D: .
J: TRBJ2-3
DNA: TGTGCCTGGAGTGTAGGTAGCGGTCGCACAGATACGCAGTATTTT
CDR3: CAWSVGSGRTDTQYF

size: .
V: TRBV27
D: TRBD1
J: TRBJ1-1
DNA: TGTGCCAGCCTTAAATTTACAGGGGACACTGAAGCTTTCTTT
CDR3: CASLKFTGDTEAFF

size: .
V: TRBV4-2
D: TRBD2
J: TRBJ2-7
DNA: TGTGCCAGCAGCCAAGGCCTAGCGGGATCTAGGAGCTCCTACGAGCAGTACTTC
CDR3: CASSQGLAGSRSSYEQYF

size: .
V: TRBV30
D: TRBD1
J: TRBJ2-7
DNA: TGTGCCTGGAGTTCAAGGACAGGGGGCCCCTACGAGCAGTACTTC
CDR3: CAWSSRTGGPYEQYF

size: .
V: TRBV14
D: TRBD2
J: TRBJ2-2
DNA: TGTGCCAGCAGCCATCCCGGACTAGCGGGGCGCACCGGGGAGCTGTTTTTT
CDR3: CASSHPGLAGRTGELFF

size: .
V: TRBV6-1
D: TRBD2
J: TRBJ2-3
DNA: TGTGCCAGCTCCCGCGGGGGGGCCACAGATACGCAGTATTTT
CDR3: CASSRGGATDTQYF

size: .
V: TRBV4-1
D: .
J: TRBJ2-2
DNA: TGCGCCAGCAGCCTTCAGGGTGTGGAGCTGTTTTTT
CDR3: CASSLQGVELFF

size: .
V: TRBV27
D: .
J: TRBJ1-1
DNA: TGTGCCAGCAGTCCGATAAGCAGGGTTGGCACTGAAGCTTTCTTT
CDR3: CASSPISRVGTEAFF

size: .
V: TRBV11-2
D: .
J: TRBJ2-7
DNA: TGTGCCAGCAGCTTCAGACAGTTCTACGAGCAGTACTTC
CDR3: CASSFRQFYEQYF

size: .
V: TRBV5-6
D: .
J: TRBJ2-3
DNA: TGTGCCAGCAGCTTGGGCGAGGGAGATACGCAGTATTTT
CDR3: CASSLGEGDTQYF

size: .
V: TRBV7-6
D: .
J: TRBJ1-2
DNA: TGTGCCAGCAGCCCAGCGAAAGCGTATGGCTACACCTTC
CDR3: CASSPAKAYGYTF